Below, 27 T cell receptor beta chains from the same sample are listed, as sequenced in a study of OX40 agonist ivuxolimab in advanced cancers. Profiled with immunoSEQ multiplex PCR; TCRdb holds only in-frame clones, not every one. The table shows approximately 84,000 clones, with 84% occurring only once. The sequenced sample was CD4+ or CD8+ T cells sorted from blood, obtained in a trial of the OX40 agonist ivuxolimab. The receptors here all came from an adult with an advanced solid tumor such as melanoma, head and neck, liver or kidney cancer.

The CDR3 loop is CASSLGLVPYEQYF. The CDR3 DNA reads as TGTGCCAGCAGCTTAGGACTAGTTCCCTACGAGCAGTACTTC. The chain carries TRBV7-9 and TRBJ2-7, with D tentatively TRBD2 (6 bases). V was pared by 1 base and J by 2 bases, with 9 bases between. This CDR3 has 14 residues. Germline lookup yields CDR1 SEHNR and CDR2 FQNEAQ (reference sequence).

This clone was recorded only once. The rearrangement uses TRBV11-2 and TRBJ2-4; 7 bases align to TRBD2. This CDR3 has 18 amino acids. Germline CDR1 is SGHAT and CDR2 is FQNNGV. Losses at the gene ends were 1 base for V and 2 bases for J; bases not matched to a gene: 11. The CDR3 DNA is TGTGCCAGCAGCTTAGGAGGGCGGGGGTTAGCGACCAAAAACATTCAGTACTTC. Encoded protein: CASSLGGRGLATKNIQYF.

The gene calls are TRBV28 and TRBJ2-5; TRBD1 is a possible D gene (6 bases). V lost 5 bases and J lost 5, with 12 bases in between. Germline CDR1 reads MDHEN; CDR2 reads SYDVKM. The CDR3 length is 13 residues. In DNA, the CDR3 is TGTGCCAGCAGTCCGACAGGTGGGGAGACCCAGTACTTC. Its translation is CASSPTGGETQYF.

V gene TRBV5-6 combines with J gene TRBJ2-7, with D possibly called TRBD1 or TRBD2 (6 bases each). Germline assignment: CDR1 SGHDT and CDR2 YYEEEE. V dropped 1 base and J dropped 5 bases, with 13 bases sitting between them. CDR3 length: 14 residues. The CDR3 DNA reads as TGTGCCAGCAGCTTGAGAGGGGGGTTCCACGAGCAGTACTTC. Protein sequence: CASSLRGGFHEQYF.

This clone appeared once. This chain joins TRBV18 and TRBJ1-5; D call uncertain. Trimming pared 3 bases from V and 2 bases from J, leaving 20 bases between. The CDR3 is 18 residues long. Germline V gives CDR1 KGHSH, CDR2 LQKENI. The CDR3: CASSPRGGYIPGNQPQHF. CDR3 sequence (DNA): TGTGCCAGCTCACCTCGGGGAGGGTATATACCTGGCAATCAGCCCCAGCATTTT.

The count of this clone is one. V is TRBV30 and J is TRBJ2-3, with D hard to call. The CDR3 has 13 amino acids. CDR1 is GTSNPN, CDR2 SVGIG, per germline (reference sequence). The ends were cut back, 0 bases at V and 4 bases at J, with 8 bases in the middle. The CDR3: CAWSVRSADTQYF. CDR3 DNA: TGTGCCTGGAGTGTACGGTCTGCAGATACGCAGTATTTT.

The rearrangement links TRBV7-2 to TRBJ1-6; weak D call: TRBD1 (5 bases). The CDR3 is 15 residues long. In germline, CDR1 is SGHTA, CDR2 FQGNSA. Trimming took off 6 bases at V and 9 bases at J, with 18 bases between the two ends. The chain's CDR3 is CASSLGAFGGSPLHF. The DNA of the CDR3 is TGTGCCAGCAGTCTAGGGGCATTTGGGGGTTCACCCCTCCACTTT.

The rearrangement uses TRBV6-5 and TRBJ1-6; no clear D gene. The germline V gene has CDR1 MNHEY and CDR2 SVGAGI. CDR3 length: 14 residues. Trimming removed 8 bases from V and 7 bases from J, with 15 bases in between. The CDR3 DNA is TGTGCCAGCGGCCCCCAAGGAGGAAATTCACCCCTCCACTTT. Protein sequence: CASGPQGGNSPLHF.

The V gene is TRBV2, the J gene TRBJ2-7; 7 bases align to TRBD1. With 6 bases clipped from V and 2 bases from J, the junction kept 7 bases outside the gene matches. There are 14 residues in the CDR3. Germline-derived CDR1 and CDR2 are SNHLY and FYNNEI. The CDR3 sequence: CASRAGTVPYEQYF. The CDR3, as DNA: TGTGCCAGCAGGGCCGGGACAGTCCCCTACGAGCAGTACTTC.

The chain carries TRBV27 and TRBJ1-5; D is possibly TRBD1 (5 bases). Germline V gene lookup returns CDR1 MNHEY and CDR2 SMNVEV (reference sequence). This CDR3 has 14 residues. V lost 6 bases, J lost 1 base, and 10 bases lay in between. The CDR3 DNA is TGTGCCAGCAGCCTCCGGGACAGCAATCAGCCCCAGCATTTT. It specifies CASSLRDSNQPQHF.

This rearrangement joins TRBV7-3 to TRBJ2-3, with D possibly matching TRBD2 (6 bases). The germline CDR1 and CDR2 sequences are SGHTA and FQGTGA. V was shortened by 5 bases and J by 3 bases, with 18 bases between the two germline ends. The CDR3 extends over 16 amino acids. CDR3 protein: CASSPLAGRGTDTQYF. The DNA for the CDR3 is TGTGCCAGCAGCCCGCTGGCGGGGAGAGGTACAGATACGCAGTATTTT.

V is TRBV28 and J is TRBJ1-6; 7 nucleotides line up with TRBD1. This CDR3 spans 15 amino acids. Germline lookup yields CDR1 MDHEN and CDR2 SYDVKM. V lost 4 bases to trimming and J lost 9 bases; unmatched junction nucleotides: 9. CDR3 loop: CASSSPQGQSSPLHF. The CDR3 DNA follows: TGTGCCAGCAGTTCCCCCCAGGGACAGTCTTCACCCCTCCACTTT.

V usage is TRBV6-6 and J usage is TRBJ1-1, with a possible D match to TRBD1 (5 bases). CDR1 and CDR2 (germline): MNHNY, SVGAGI (reference sequence). There are 15 residues in the CDR3. V was clipped by 5 bases and J by 10 bases, with 23 bases between them. The CDR3 sequence: CASSPPDRISLLAFF. The CDR3 DNA reads as TGTGCCAGCAGTCCACCCGACAGAATTAGTCTACTAGCTTTCTTT.

The chain has TRBV5-1 and TRBJ2-2; D is uncertain. Deletions cut 5 bases from V and 1 base from J, with 6 bases between. The CDR3 is made up of 13 amino acids. The V gene's germline CDR1 is SGHRS and CDR2 YFSETQ. CDR3 coding DNA: TGCGCCAGCAGGGTAGAGAACACCGGGGAGCTGTTTTTT. Amino acids: CASRVENTGELFF.

The rearrangement uses TRBV6-5 and TRBJ2-7; D uncertain. Germline-derived CDR1 and CDR2 are MNHEY and SVGAGI. CDR3 size: 12 residues. V lost 5 bases and J 2 bases, leaving 7 bases between the germline ends. The CDR3 coding sequence is TGTGCCAGCAGTAACAACCCCTACGAGCAGTACGTC. Residues: CASSNNPYEQYV.

The chain is built from TRBV5-6 and TRBJ2-3, with TRBD1 matching 10 bases. Germline CDR1 and CDR2: SGHDT and YYEEEE. With V trimmed by 4 bases and J by 4 bases, 6 bases remained unmatched. This CDR3 has 15 residues. CDR3 residues: CASSPDRGRADTQYF. CDR3 bases: TGTGCCAGCAGCCCCGACAGGGGGCGCGCAGATACGCAGTATTTT.

The V call is TRBV28, the J call TRBJ1-4; 7 bases are shared with TRBD1. The ends lost 6 bases at V and 6 bases at J; junction bases unmatched: 7. This CDR3 contains 14 residues. The germline V gene encodes CDR1 MDHEN and CDR2 SYDVKM. For the CDR3, the DNA is TGTGCCAGCAGCTTGACAGGGTTTGATGAAAAACTGTTTTTT. Residues: CASSLTGFDEKLFF.

The chain combines TRBV6-5 with TRBJ2-7; D possibly corresponds to TRBD1 (6 bases). Germline V gene data show CDR1 as MNHEY and CDR2 as SVGAGI. The CDR3 is 13 amino acids. The V gene lost 2 bases and the J gene lost 6 bases, with 11 bases spanning the gap. The CDR3 sequence: CASSYGTGFEQYV. CDR3 in DNA: TGTGCCAGCAGTTACGGTACAGGGTTCGAGCAGTACGTC.

Only a few counts were recorded for this clone. The J gene is TRBJ1-5, the V gene TRBV28; 10 bases agree with TRBD1. The CDR3 length is 20 residues. The germline V gene encodes CDR1 MDHEN and CDR2 SYDVKM. Trimming removed 4 bases from V and 3 bases from J; junction bases left unmatched: 18. CDR3 nucleotides: TGTGCCAGCAGTTCTTTCTTAAGGGACAGGGGAGTTATAGCCAATCAGCCCCAGCATTTT. Residues: CASSSFLRDRGVIANQPQHF.

The V gene is TRBV7-9, the J gene TRBJ1-2, with D uncertain. CDR1 is SEHNR, CDR2 FQNEAQ, per germline (reference sequence). The CDR3 extends over 14 amino acids. Trimming stripped 7 bases from V and 5 bases from J, with 17 bases between. CDR3 sequence (DNA): TGTGCCAGCACCCAATTGGGAGCGACTTATGGCTACACCTTC. It specifies CASTQLGATYGYTF.

The chain has TRBV10-3 and TRBJ1-5, with D uncertain. Germline V gene data show CDR1 as ENHRY and CDR2 as SYGVKD. The CDR3 loop spans 12 amino acids. The ends were cut back, 2 bases at V and 7 bases at J, with 6 bases in the middle. CDR3 sequence (DNA): TGTGCCATCAGTGAGAACGACCAGCCCCAGCATTTT. This translates into CAISENDQPQHF.

V gene TRBV10-3 combines with J gene TRBJ2-5; 9 positions agree with TRBD2. Germline loops: CDR1 ENHRY, CDR2 SYGVKD. Trimming took 4 bases from V and 4 from J; bases not matched to a gene: 13. This CDR3 spans 17 amino acids. CDR3 loop: CAISAAGGGAIRETQYF. In DNA form, the CDR3 reads TGTGCCATCAGTGCGGCAGGCGGGGGGGCGATACGAGAGACCCAGTACTTC.

The count of this clone is one. The chain couples TRBV7-8 to TRBJ2-3; D tentatively reads TRBD1 or TRBD2 (6 bases each). Trimming pared 3 bases from V and 6 bases from J, leaving 10 bases between. This CDR3 region has 13 residues. Germline V gene sequence: CDR1 SGHVS, CDR2 FQNEAQ. CDR3 nucleotides: TGTGCCAGCAGCTTGAGGGGGAGGGATACGCAGTATTTT. Its translation is CASSLRGRDTQYF.

DNA for the CDR3: TGTGCCAGCAGTGAATGGGGAGAAAGAAAAGGCTATGGCTACACCTTC. It is translated as CASSEWGERKGYGYTF. The V gene is TRBV6-1, the J gene TRBJ1-2; no clear D gene. CDR1 is MNHNS, CDR2 SASEGT, per germline. V was trimmed by 2 bases and J by 4 bases, leaving 17 bases between them. CDR3 length: 16 residues.

The rearrangement joins TRBV6-5 to TRBJ2-1; D remains ambiguous. The CDR3 consists of 13 residues. Germline lookup yields CDR1 MNHEY and CDR2 SVGAGI. Trimming removed 2 bases at V and 7 bases at J, with 9 bases between. The CDR3 nucleotides read TGTGCCAGCAGTTACAGTGACCGTAATGAGCAGTTCTTC. Translated: CASSYSDRNEQFF.

V is TRBV9 and J is TRBJ2-3, with 13 bases that match TRBD2. J lost 2 bases, V lost 4 bases, and 7 bases had no gene match. The CDR3 is made up of 17 amino acids. Germline loops: CDR1 SGDLS, CDR2 YYNGEE. The DNA of the CDR3 is TGTGCCAGCAGCCTCCAGGGACTAGCGGGGAACACAGATACGCAGTATTTT. Protein product: CASSLQGLAGNTDTQYF.

This chain uses TRBV9 with TRBJ2-3; 8 bases align to TRBD1. CDR1 and CDR2 from the germline V gene are SGDLS and YYNGEE. V was pared by 3 bases and J by 5 bases, with 8 bases of the junction left unmatched. The length of the CDR3 is 15 residues. Here the CDR3 reads CASSAQITGGDTQYF. The CDR3 DNA follows: TGTGCCAGCAGCGCCCAAATCACAGGGGGAGATACGCAGTATTTT.